This T cell receptor beta chain was retrieved from a study of T-cell memory formation after mild COVID-19. The study's findings and limits: The pre-infection memory compartment contained some responding clones, suggesting cross-reactive memory joined. Researchers report contracting CD4+ clones mostly in CM and EM, with CD8+ clones in EMRA.

The CDR3 is made up of 13 amino acids. Trimming removed 5 bases at V and 4 bases at J, with 11 bases between. CDR1 and CDR2 from the germline V gene are LNHNV and YYDKDF (reference sequence). MiXCR, applied by TCRdb to the 5' RACE reads, yields one record per CDR3 protein. The top ten hold approximately 25% of the sample, which has some 290,000 distinct CDR3 sequences, 16% seen once. Comments on this clonotype: No antigen is known for it.

This receptor was identified in a man aged 18 to 35 who had mild COVID-19 (a few samples of this study predate the infection). Cell type and time point are not known. The source material was PBMCs or a T cell subset sorted from them (not recorded which). The V call is TRBV15, the J call TRBJ2-5, with no clear D. In DNA, the CDR3 is TGTGCCACCAGCTCCGGGCTGCCAGAGACCCAGTACTTC. Its translation: CATSSGLPETQYF.